The present T cell receptor beta chain was sequenced within a study of long-term antiretroviral therapy in people with HIV. Study summary: When the earliest samples were collected, ART was typically delayed until CD4 counts fell. Study-level findings and limits: Clones that had undergone expansion before ART dominated the repertoire at all time points.

There was at least one pre-ART PBMC sample for each donor, plus at least two post-ART PBMC samples. There were no participants with HIV treated outside the United States. Running of the v3.0 immunoSEQ assay took place at survey level. Method: immunoSEQ multiplex PCR; TCRdb's copy keeps in-frame clones and lacks some. The sample shows tens of thousands of clones, roughly 75% of them seen only once. Comment on this clone: The antigen remains unidentified.

CDR3 length: 14 residues. V was clipped by 7 bases and J by 2 bases; unmatched bases: 5. Germline-derived CDR1 and CDR2 are MNHNS and SASEGT. This chain joins TRBV6-1 and TRBJ2-5; 9 bases match TRBD1. The sequencing here drew on unsorted PBMCs, taken 2.9 years after starting antiretroviral therapy. This clonotype originated in a young woman with HIV. The CDR3 DNA reads as TGTGCCAGCATGCCGGACAGGGGTCAAGAGACCCAGTACTTC. This gives the protein CASMPDRGQETQYF.